Sequencing of this T cell receptor beta chain was carried out in a study of TIL therapy for anti-PD-1-resistant metastatic lung cancer. Time point here: pre-treatment sample, taken before nivolumab and TIL therapy. Enrollment ran from October 2017 to early 2020. As for this clone: Its target is not known.

Study results and caveats: After infusion, TIL clonotypes partly replaced peripheral T cells and declined over months.

After removal of 4 bases from V and 1 base from J, the junction contained 6 bases not matched to a gene. CDR1 and CDR2 (germline): LGHDT, YNNKEL (reference sequence). The CDR3 has 15 amino acids. This was the immunoSEQ v3 assay. Here immunoSEQ multiplex PCR was the method, and the copy in TCRdb shows in-frame clones only, minus some. The sample has 45,000 to 75,000 clones, around 86% seen once; the top ten hold just over 2.5%. V is TRBV3-1 (or the pseudogene TRBV3-2) and J is TRBJ1-1; TRBD1 aligns across 7 bases. Sequencing was performed on blood, taken at baseline. This sequence originates from a person between 25 and 80 years old with non-small cell lung cancer. CDR3: CASSPWDSQNTEAFF. CDR3 nucleotides: TGTGCCAGCAGCCCCTGGGACAGTCAGAACACTGAAGCTTTCTTT.